Detailed here is one T cell receptor beta chain. Its antigen is currently unknown. The assay was immunoSEQ multiplex PCR, and TCRdb's table has in-frame clones only and misses some. This sample has approximately 100,000 clones; more than 75% occur once, and the top ten carry less than 15%. The V segment lost 4 bases and the J segment 3 bases; nucleotides outside the gene matches: 9. The V gene's germline CDR1 is SGDLS and CDR2 YYNGEE. The length of the CDR3 is 15 residues. This sample was included in a study of T cell responses to AZD1222 COVID-19 vaccine. Findings of the study overall: Only a handful of AZD1222 recipients, six or seven in all, had baseline seropositivity.

This specimen consisted of peripheral blood, obtained on day 0 of AZD1222 vaccination. The chain is built from TRBV9 and TRBJ1-2; 7 nucleotides align to TRBD1. This receptor was taken from an adult in good health. The CDR3 is CASSPPGQVHYGYTF. The CDR3 DNA reads TGTGCCAGCAGCCCCCCCGGACAGGTGCACTATGGCTACACCTTC.